The entry that follows covers one T cell receptor (beta chain) sequence. Antigen: not known. PCR primers comprised 60 Vbeta and 13 Jbeta primers. As handled by the study authors: The authors later counted 70 million to 80 million unique TCR beta chains, roughly 10 million of them shared. Profiled with immunoSEQ multiplex PCR; TCRdb holds only in-frame clones, not every one. The DNA gave D and trimming, while V, J and clone size come from that table. The sample yields about 160,000 clones, 65% to 85% seen once. This CDR3 region has 13 residues. The germline V gene has CDR1 SGHVS and CDR2 FQNEAQ. V gave up 3 bases and J gave up 7 bases, with 10 bases separating them. The data belong to a study of cytomegalovirus exposure and HLA in healthy donors. Study results and caveats: Common viral pathogens seemed to be connected with several of the most significant clusters, according to a later analysis. In terms of immune exposure information, only CMV serostatus was available. Fewer N-insertions (relative to the roughly 700-donor mean) were reportedly seen in an Asian-associated ancestry cluster in a later analysis.

Sequenced material: PBMCs. The J gene is TRBJ2-1, the V gene TRBV7-8; D unresolved. This sequence originates from a male donor in good health and CMV-seropositive. CDR3 loop: CASSFLGWNEQFF. Written as DNA, the CDR3 is TGTGCCAGCAGCTTCCTGGGCTGGAATGAGCAGTTCTTC.